This TCR beta chain was sequenced in a study of beta chain features in type 1 diabetes. Study-level background: Age, gender and cell yields were similar between patients and healthy donors.

General study findings and limits: More deletions and fewer insertions at VDJ junctions were seen in type 1 diabetes patients. Shortening of TCRB CDR3s, moderate but significant, appeared in all four CD4+ subsets of Type 1 diabetes patients.

As every portion of the isolated RNA was reverse transcribed, the sequencing read expressed TCRB transcripts. Clones were sequenced by immunoSEQ multiplex PCR, and TCRdb holds only the in-frame ones, with some missing. The sample lists 300,000 or so clones; roughly 13% were seen once. Details on this clone: Its antigen is currently unknown.

V lost 4 bases, J lost 1 base, and 9 bases lay in between. This CDR3 contains 13 residues. CDR1 SGHRS and CDR2 YFSETQ come from the germline V gene. Using CD45RO/CCR7/CD25/CD127/CD95/CD27, CD4+ naive, central memory, regulatory and stem cell-like memory cells were sorted. The material sequenced was naive CD4+ T cells from blood. V is TRBV5-1 and J is TRBJ2-7; no clear D gene. The sequence was collected from a woman aged 18 to 35 with type 1 diabetes. The DNA of the CDR3 is TGCGCCAGCAGCCCCCCGCGGTCCTACGAGCAGTACTTC. This translates into CASSPPRSYEQYF. The full variable domain, its missing parts supplied by reference TRBV5-1 and TRBJ2-7, is KAGVTQTPRYLIKTRGQQVTLSCSPISGHRSVSWYQQTPGQGLQFLFEYFSETQRNKGNFPGRFSGRQFSNSRSEMNVSTLELGDSALYLCASSPPRSYEQYFGPGTRLTVT.